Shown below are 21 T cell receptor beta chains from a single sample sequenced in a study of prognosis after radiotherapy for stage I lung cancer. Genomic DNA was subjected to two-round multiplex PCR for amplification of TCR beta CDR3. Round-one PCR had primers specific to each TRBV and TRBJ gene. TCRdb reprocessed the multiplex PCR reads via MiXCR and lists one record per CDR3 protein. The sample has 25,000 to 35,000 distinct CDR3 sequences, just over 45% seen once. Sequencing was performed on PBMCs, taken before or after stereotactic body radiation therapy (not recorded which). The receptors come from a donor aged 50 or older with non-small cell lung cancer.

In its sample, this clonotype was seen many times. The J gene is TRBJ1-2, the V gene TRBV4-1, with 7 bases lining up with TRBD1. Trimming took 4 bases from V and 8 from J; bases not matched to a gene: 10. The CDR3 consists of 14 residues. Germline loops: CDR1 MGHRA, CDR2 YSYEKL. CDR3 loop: CASSPIQGPRGYTF. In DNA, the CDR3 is TGCGCCAGCAGCCCAATACAGGGGCCGAGGGGCTACACCTTC.

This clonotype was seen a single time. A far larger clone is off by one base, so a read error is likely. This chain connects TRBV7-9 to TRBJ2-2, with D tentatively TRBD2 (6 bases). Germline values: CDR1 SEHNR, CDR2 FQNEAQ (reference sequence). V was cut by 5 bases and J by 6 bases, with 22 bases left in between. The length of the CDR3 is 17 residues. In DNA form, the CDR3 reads TGTGCCAGCAGCCCGACACACTCTTGGGAGGAGCCCGGGGAGCTGTTTTTT. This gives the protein CASSPTHSWEEPGELFF. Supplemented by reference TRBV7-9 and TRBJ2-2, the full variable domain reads DTGVSQNPRHKITKRGQNVTFRCDPISEHNRLYWYRQTLGQGPEFLTYFQNEAQLEKSRLLSDRFSAERPKGSFSTLEIQRTEQGDSAMYLCASSPTHSWEEPGELFFGEGSRLTVL.

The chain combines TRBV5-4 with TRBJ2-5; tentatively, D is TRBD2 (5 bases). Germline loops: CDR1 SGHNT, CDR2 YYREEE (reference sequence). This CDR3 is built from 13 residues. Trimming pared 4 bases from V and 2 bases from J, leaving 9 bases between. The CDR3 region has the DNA TGTGCCAGCAGCGGCCGGGATCAAGAGACCCAGTACTTC. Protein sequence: CASSGRDQETQYF.

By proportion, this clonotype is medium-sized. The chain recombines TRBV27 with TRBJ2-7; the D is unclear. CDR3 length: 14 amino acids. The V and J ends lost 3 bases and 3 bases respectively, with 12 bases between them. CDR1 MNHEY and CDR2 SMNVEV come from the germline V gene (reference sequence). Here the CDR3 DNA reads TGTGCCAGCAGTTTTATAGGCAGAGGCTACGAGCAGTACTTC. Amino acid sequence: CASSFIGRGYEQYF.

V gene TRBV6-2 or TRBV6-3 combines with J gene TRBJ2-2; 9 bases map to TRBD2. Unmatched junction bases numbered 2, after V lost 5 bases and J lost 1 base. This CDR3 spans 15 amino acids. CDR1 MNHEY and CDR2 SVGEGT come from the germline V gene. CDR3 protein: CASSGLARNTGELFF. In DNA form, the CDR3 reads TGTGCCAGCAGTGGACTAGCGAGGAACACCGGGGAGCTGTTTTTT.

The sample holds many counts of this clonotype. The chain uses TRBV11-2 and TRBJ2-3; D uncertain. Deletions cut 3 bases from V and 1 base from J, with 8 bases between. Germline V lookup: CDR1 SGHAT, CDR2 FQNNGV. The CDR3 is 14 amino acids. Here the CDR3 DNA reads TGTGCCAGCAGCTTTAGACACGGCACAGATACGCAGTATTTT. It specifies CASSFRHGTDTQYF.

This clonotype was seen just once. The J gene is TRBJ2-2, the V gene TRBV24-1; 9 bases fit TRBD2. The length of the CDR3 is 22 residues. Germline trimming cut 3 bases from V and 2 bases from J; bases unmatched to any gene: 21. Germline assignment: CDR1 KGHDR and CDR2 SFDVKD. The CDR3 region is CATSDIDRVLGSGSNNTGELFF. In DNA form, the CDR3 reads TGTGCCACCAGTGATATTGACAGGGTGCTTGGTAGCGGGAGTAATAACACCGGGGAGCTGTTTTTT.

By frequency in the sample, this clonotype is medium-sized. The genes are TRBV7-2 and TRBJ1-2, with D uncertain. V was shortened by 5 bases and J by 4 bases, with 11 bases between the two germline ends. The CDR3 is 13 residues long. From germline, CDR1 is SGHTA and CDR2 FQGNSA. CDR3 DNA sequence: TGTGCCAGCAGCATAGGACTGGTCTATGGCTACACCTTC. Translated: CASSIGLVYGYTF.

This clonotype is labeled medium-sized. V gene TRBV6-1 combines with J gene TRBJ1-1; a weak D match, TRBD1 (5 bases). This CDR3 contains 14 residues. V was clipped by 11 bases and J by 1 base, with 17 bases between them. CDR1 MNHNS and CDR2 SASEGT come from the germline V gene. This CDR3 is CAGGPLSSNTEAFF. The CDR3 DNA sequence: TGTGCCGGGGGACCCTTGAGTTCGAACACTGAAGCTTTCTTT.

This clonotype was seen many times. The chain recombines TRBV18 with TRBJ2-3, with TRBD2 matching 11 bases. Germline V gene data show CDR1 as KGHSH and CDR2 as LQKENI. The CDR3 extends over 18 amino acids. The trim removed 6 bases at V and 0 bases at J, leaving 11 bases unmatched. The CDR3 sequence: CASSLNPPSGGSTDTQYF. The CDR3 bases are TGTGCCAGCTCCCTAAACCCCCCTAGCGGGGGGAGCACAGATACGCAGTATTTT.

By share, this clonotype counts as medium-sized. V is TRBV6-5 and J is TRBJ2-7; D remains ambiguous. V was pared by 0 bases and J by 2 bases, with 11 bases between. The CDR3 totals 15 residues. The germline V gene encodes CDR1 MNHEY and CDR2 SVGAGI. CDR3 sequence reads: CASSYSIQNTYEQYF. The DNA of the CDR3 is TGTGCCAGCAGTTACTCGATTCAGAACACCTACGAGCAGTACTTC.

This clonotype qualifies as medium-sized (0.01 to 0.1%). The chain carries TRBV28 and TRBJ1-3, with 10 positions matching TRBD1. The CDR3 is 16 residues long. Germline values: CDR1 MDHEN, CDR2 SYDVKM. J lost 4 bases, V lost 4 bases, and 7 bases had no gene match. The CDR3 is CASSSQGTGAGNTIYF. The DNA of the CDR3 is TGTGCCAGCAGTTCTCAAGGGACAGGGGCCGGAAACACCATATATTTT.

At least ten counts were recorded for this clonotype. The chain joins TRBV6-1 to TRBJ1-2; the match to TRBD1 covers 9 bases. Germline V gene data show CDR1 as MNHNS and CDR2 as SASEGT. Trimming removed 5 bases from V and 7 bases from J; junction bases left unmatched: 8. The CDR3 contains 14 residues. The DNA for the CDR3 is TGTGCCAGCAGTCCCCGGGACAGGGTGGGTGGCTACACCTTC. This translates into CASSPRDRVGGYTF.

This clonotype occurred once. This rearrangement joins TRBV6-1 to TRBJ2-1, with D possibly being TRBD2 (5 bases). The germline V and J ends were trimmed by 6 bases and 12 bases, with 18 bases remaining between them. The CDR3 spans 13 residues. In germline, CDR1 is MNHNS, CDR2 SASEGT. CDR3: CASSPATGKRQFF. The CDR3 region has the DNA TGTGCCAGCAGCCCAGCAACGGGAAAGCGGCAGTTCTTC.

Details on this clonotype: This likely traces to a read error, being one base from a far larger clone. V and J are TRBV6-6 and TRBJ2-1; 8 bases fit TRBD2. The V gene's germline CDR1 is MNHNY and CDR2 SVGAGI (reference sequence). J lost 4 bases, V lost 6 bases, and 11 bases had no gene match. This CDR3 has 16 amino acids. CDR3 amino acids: CASRPSVLAVYNEQFF. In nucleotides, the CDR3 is TGTGCCAGCAGGCCCAGCGTACTAGCGGTATACAATGAGCAGTTCTTC.

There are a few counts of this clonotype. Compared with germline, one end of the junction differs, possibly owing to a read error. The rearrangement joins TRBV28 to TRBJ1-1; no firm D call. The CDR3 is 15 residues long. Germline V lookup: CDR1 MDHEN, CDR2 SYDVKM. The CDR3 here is CASSNAGPTSPEASF. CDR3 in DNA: TGTGCCAGCAGTAATGCAGGACCTACCAGCCCTGAAGCTTCCTTT.

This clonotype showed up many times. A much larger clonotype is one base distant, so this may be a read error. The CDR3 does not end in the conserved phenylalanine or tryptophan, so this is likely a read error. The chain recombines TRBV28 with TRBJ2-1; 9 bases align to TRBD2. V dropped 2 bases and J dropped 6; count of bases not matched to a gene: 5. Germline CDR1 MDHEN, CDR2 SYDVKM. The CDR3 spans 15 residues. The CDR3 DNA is TGTGCCAGCAGTTTAGCGGGAGGGTCCACCAATGAGCAGTTCCTC. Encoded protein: CASSLAGGSTNEQFL.

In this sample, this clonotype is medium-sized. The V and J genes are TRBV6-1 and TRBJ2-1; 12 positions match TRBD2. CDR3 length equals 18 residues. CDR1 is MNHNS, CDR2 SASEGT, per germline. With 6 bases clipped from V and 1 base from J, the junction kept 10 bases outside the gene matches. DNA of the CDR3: TGTGCCAGCAGCCGGACTAGCGGGACAGGAATTTCCTACAATGAGCAGTTCTTC. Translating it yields CASSRTSGTGISYNEQFF.

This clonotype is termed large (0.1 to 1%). The CDR3 reads CASSGGASPLHF. The CDR3 coding sequence is TGTGCCAGCAGTGGGGGGGCTTCACCCCTCCACTTT. This chain joins TRBV12-3 or TRBV12-4 and TRBJ1-6, with D possibly being TRBD1 (6 bases). This CDR3 has 12 amino acids. Trimming stripped 5 bases from V and 9 bases from J, with 8 bases between.

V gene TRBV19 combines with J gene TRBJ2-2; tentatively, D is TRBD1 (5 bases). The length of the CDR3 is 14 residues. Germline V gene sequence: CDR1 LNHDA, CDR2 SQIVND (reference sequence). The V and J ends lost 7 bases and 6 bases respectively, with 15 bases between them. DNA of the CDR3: TGTGCCAGTACACTGACATGGGGCCCCGGGGAGCTGTTTTTT. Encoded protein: CASTLTWGPGELFF.

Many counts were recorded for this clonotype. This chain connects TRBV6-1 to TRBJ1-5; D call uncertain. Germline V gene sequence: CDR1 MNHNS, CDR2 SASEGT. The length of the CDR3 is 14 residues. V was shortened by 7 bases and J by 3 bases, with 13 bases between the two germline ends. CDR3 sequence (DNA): TGTGCCAGCAAGGAGGGCCTTTACAATCAGCCCCAGCATTTT. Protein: CASKEGLYNQPQHF.